Listed below are T cell receptor beta chains from one sample, sequenced in a study of T cells in Graves' hyperthyroidism and ophthalmopathy. TCRdb ran MiXCR on the multiplex PCR reads and lists one entry per CDR3 protein. The sample records roughly 580,000 distinct CDR3 sequences, roughly 46% being singletons. Sequenced sample: peripheral blood or thyroid tissue (not recorded which). Receptors originate from a woman younger than 35 with Graves' hyperthyroidism. Each CDR3 is given with its conserved first and last residue. D genes are given only for firm matches. Some rows mark clone size as missing; the rest say once, few, many or name a class of expanded clone.

D: TRBD1
size: -
V: TRBV2
J: TRBJ2-7
DNA: TGTGCCAGCAAACGGGACAGGGAGGGCGAGCAGTACTTC
CDR3: CASKRDREGEQYF

D: TRBD1
size: many
V: TRBV2
J: TRBJ1-6
DNA: TGTGCCAGCACTCTCCGGGACAGGGGGAATTCACCCCTCCACTTT
CDR3: CASTLRDRGNSPLHF

D: -
size: once
V: TRBV29-1
J: TRBJ1-1
DNA: TGCAGCGCCGCGGGGCTGGCCGATCGAGATAACACTGAAGCTTTCTTT
CDR3: CSAAGLADRDNTEAFF

D: -
size: many
V: TRBV29-1
J: TRBJ1-2
DNA: TGCAGCGTTGACTTGGACCCGTACGGCTACACCTTC
CDR3: CSVDLDPYGYTF

D: -
size: -
V: TRBV10-3
J: TRBJ1-2
DNA: TGTGCCATCAGTGAGGGACAGCGGTCTAACTATGGCTACACCTTC
CDR3: CAISEGQRSNYGYTF

D: -
size: -
V: TRBV7-6
J: TRBJ2-1
DNA: TGTGCCAGCAGCTTAGCCCAGAACAATGAGCAGTTCTTC
CDR3: CASSLAQNNEQFF

D: TRBD1
size: many
V: TRBV20-1
J: TRBJ1-5
DNA: TGCGGGACAGGGAGTTCTACAAGCAATCAGCCCCAGCATTTT
CDR3: CGTGSSTSNQPQHF

D: -
size: many
V: TRBV29-1
J: TRBJ2-2
DNA: TGCAGCGTGGAGCTTGACTACCTGAACACCGGGGAGCTGTTTTTT
CDR3: CSVELDYLNTGELFF

D: TRBD1
size: few
V: TRBV29-1
J: TRBJ2-5
DNA: TGCAGCGTTCTGCCGGGACAGGGAGAGACCCAGTACTTC
CDR3: CSVLPGQGETQYF

D: -
size: -
V: TRBV10-3
J: TRBJ2-2
DNA: TGTGCCATCAGTTCCAGGGGTCGCACGACCGGGGAGCTGTTTTTT
CDR3: CAISSRGRTTGELFF

D: TRBD1
size: -
V: TRBV29-1
J: TRBJ1-4
DNA: TGCAGCGCTGCGATCGGGACAGGGGAAGAAAAACTGTTTTTT
CDR3: CSAAIGTGEEKLFF

D: -
size: -
V: TRBV9
J: TRBJ1-4
DNA: TGTGCCAGCAGCGTAGTGGAGGCGCCTAATGAAAAACTGTTTTTT
CDR3: CASSVVEAPNEKLFF

D: TRBD1
size: few
V: TRBV6-4
J: TRBJ2-5
DNA: TGTGCCAGCAGCCCCCCAACCGGGACAGAGTGGGAGACCCAGTACTTC
CDR3: CASSPPTGTEWETQYF

D: TRBD1
size: -
V: TRBV20-1
J: TRBJ2-5
DNA: TGCAGTGCCAACACAGGGGGATGGGAGACCCAGTACTTC
CDR3: CSANTGGWETQYF

D: -
size: -
V: TRBV2
J: TRBJ2-5
DNA: TGTGCCAGCAGTAATGATCCGGGGGCCCAAGAGACCCAGTACTTC
CDR3: CASSNDPGAQETQYF

D: -
size: many
V: TRBV20-1
J: TRBJ1-1
DNA: TGCAGTGCACGCCGCAGGGCAATCACTGAAGCTTTCTTT
CDR3: CSARRRAITEAFF

D: TRBD1
size: few
V: TRBV7-9
J: TRBJ1-5
DNA: TGTGCCAGCAGCTTAGCCGAGGACAGGGGGATACCCAATCAGCCCCAGCATTTT
CDR3: CASSLAEDRGIPNQPQHF

D: TRBD1
size: few
V: TRBV2
J: TRBJ1-1
DNA: TGTGCCAGCAGTGAAGGGGGGACAGGTGAAGCTTTCTTT
CDR3: CASSEGGTGEAFF

D: -
size: many
V: TRBV20-1
J: TRBJ2-7
DNA: TGCAGTGCTAGTTTGGGCCACGAGCAGTACTTC
CDR3: CSASLGHEQYF

D: -
size: -
V: TRBV7-2
J: TRBJ1-1
DNA: TGTGCCAGCAGCCTCCTTAGAGAGAACACTGAAGCTTTCTTT
CDR3: CASSLLRENTEAFF

D: -
size: -
V: TRBV2
J: TRBJ2-3
DNA: TGTGCCAGCAGTAGCAGGGACTTCACAGATACGCAGTATTTT
CDR3: CASSSRDFTDTQYF

D: TRBD2
size: few
V: TRBV29-1
J: TRBJ2-5
DNA: TGCAGCGTTGCTCATCAGATGGGACTAGCGGGAGTAAAAGAGACCCAGTACTTC
CDR3: CSVAHQMGLAGVKETQYF

D: -
size: once
V: TRBV2
J: TRBJ2-2
DNA: TGTGCCAGCTGCCGGGACCTCGCCGGGGAGCTGTTTTTT
CDR3: CASCRDLAGELFF

D: TRBD2
size: many
V: TRBV20-1
J: TRBJ2-7
DNA: TGCAGTGCTGGCGGGACTAGCGACTACGAGCAGTACTTC
CDR3: CSAGGTSDYEQYF

D: TRBD1
size: -
V: TRBV5-4
J: TRBJ2-6
DNA: TGTGCCAGCAGCTTGGGGACAGGGACCAACGTCCTGACTTTC
CDR3: CASSLGTGTNVLTF

D: TRBD1
size: many
V: TRBV7-2
J: TRBJ2-5
DNA: TGTGCCAGCAGCATAACCGGGACAGGGAAGACCCAGTACTTC
CDR3: CASSITGTGKTQYF